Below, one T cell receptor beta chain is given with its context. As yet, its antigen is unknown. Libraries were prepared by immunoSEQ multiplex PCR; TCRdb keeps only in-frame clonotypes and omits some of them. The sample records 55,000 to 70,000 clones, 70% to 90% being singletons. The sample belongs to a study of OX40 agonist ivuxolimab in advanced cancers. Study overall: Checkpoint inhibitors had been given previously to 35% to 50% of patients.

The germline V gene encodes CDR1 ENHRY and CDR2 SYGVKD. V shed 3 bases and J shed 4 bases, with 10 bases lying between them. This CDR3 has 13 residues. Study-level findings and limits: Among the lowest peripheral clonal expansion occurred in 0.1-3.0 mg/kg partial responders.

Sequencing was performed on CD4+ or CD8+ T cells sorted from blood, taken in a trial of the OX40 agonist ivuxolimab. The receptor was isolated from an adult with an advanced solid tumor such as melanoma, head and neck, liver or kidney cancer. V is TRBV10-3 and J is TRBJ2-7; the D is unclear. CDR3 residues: CAISDETPYEQYF. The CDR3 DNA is TGTGCCATCAGTGACGAGACTCCATACGAGCAGTACTTC.